This T cell receptor (beta chain) was found in a study of regulatory T cells in long-lasting Graves disease. CDR3 length: 15 amino acids. CDR1 and CDR2 from the germline V gene are SEHNR and FQNEAQ (reference sequence). The V end was cut by 5 bases, the J end by 3 bases, with 16 bases between. Libraries of TCR beta came from iRepertoire HTBI primers plus Arm-PCR of CDR3 regions. TCRdb analysed the multiplex PCR reads with MiXCR anew, one entry per CDR3 protein. The repertoire holds about 540,000 distinct CDR3 sequences, with around an eighth as singletons. Time point indicated: newly diagnosed GD, antithyroid drugs for less than 3 months. TCR sequences were obtained from RNA taken from PBMCs. The same sample was also studied in work on T cells in Graves' hyperthyroidism and ophthalmopathy.

V gene TRBV7-9 combines with J gene TRBJ1-1, with D possibly matching TRBD1 (5 bases). The TCR originated in a man younger than 45 with Graves disease. This sample comprised peripheral blood mononuclear cells (PBMCs), obtained at new diagnosis, from a patient treated with antithyroid drugs. The CDR3 nucleotides are TGTGCCAGCAGCGCCCGGGGCCGAGGAGACACTGAAGCTTTCTTT. Translation: CASSARGRGDTEAFF.